This TCR beta chain was identified in a study of CD8+CD57+ T cells in acquired aplastic anemia. Study-wide context: Mean yield of DNA from sorted CD4+ and CD8+ cells was 2.5 to 4 ug.

Study-level findings and limits: No significant patient-versus-control difference appeared in CD8+ Simpson's diversity. Patients had twenty-nine CD8+ CDR3 sequences in common with controls (the shared set).

Before being chosen for sequencing, patients had shown CD8+CD57+ cell expansion by flow cytometry. Untreated patients provided the blood samples, with no therapy given before sampling. Both TCR beta VDJ combination and CDR3 sequence profiling were carried out. Genomic DNA was the template for this profiling. MiXCR, applied by TCRdb to the reads, yields one record per CDR3 protein. The data hold roughly 290,000 distinct CDR3 sequences, with about three fifths observed a single time. Germline CDR1 and CDR2: SGHDT and YYEEEE. Trimming took off 2 bases at V and 0 bases at J, with 9 bases between the two ends. The CDR3 is made up of 14 amino acids. Details on this clonotype: The antigen remains undetermined.

The rearrangement links TRBV5-6 to TRBJ2-7; the D is unclear. The TCR was taken from a human donor with aplastic anemia. Material: sorted CD4+, CD8+, or CD8+CD57+ T cells (not recorded which) from PBMCs. The CDR3 DNA reads TGTGCCAGCAGCTTCCTCCAGACCTCCTACGAGCAGTACTTC. This translates into CASSFLQTSYEQYF.